Listed below are T cell receptor beta chains from one sample, sequenced in a study of CD8+CD57+ T cells in acquired aplastic anemia. TCRdb fed the reads into MiXCR, producing one record per CDR3 protein. The repertoire has 150,000 to 200,000 distinct CDR3 sequences, 48% of them found once; the top ten carry about 8.8%. Sequenced sample: sorted CD4+, CD8+, or CD8+CD57+ T cells (not recorded which) from PBMCs. The receptor set was obtained from a human donor with aplastic anemia. Both conserved end residues are part of each CDR3. A D gene is named only where the DNA matches it firmly. Clone size is stated in some rows and not others, as once, few, many or a class when expanded.

clone_size,d_call,v_call,j_call,cdr3_aa,cdr3_nt
-,-,TRBV5-4,TRBJ1-2,CASSSHDSLGYTF,TGTGCCAGCAGCTCTCACGACAGCTTGGGCTACACCTTC
-,TRBD2,TRBV5-1,TRBJ2-2,CASSLGLAGVDTGELFF,TGCGCCAGCAGCCTTGGACTAGCGGGAGTGGACACCGGGGAGCTGTTTTTT
-,-,TRBV7-6,TRBJ1-6,CASSLGTDHNSPLHF,TGTGCCAGCAGCTTAGGGACAGACCATAATTCACCCCTCCACTTT
once,-,TRBV19,TRBJ1-1,CASSISGITEAFF,TGTGCCAGTAGTATATCAGGGATCACTGAAGCTTTCTTT
-,TRBD1,TRBV19,TRBJ1-2,CASRAQGANYGYTF,TGTGCCAGTAGGGCACAGGGGGCTAACTATGGCTACACCTTC
many,-,TRBV6-1,TRBJ1-6,CASTTSFSPLHF,TGTGCCAGCACCACGTCATTCTCACCCCTCCACTTT
-,-,TRBV24-1,TRBJ2-4,CATSKGKAKNIQYF,TGTGCCACCAGTAAGGGGAAGGCCAAAAACATTCAGTACTTC
-,-,TRBV15,TRBJ2-5,CATSRTLRETQYF,TGTGCCACCAGCAGGACACTCCGAGAGACCCAGTACTTC
-,-,TRBV10-3,TRBJ2-1,CAISVERFGQNEQFF,TGTGCCATCAGTGTTGAGAGGTTCGGGCAGAATGAGCAGTTCTTC
-,-,TRBV7-9,TRBJ1-1,CASVGPDSLNTEAFF,TGTGCCAGCGTCGGTCCCGACAGCCTCAACACTGAAGCTTTCTTT